These 12 T cell receptor beta chains came from one sample sequenced in a study of control samples from healthy donors and cancer patients. Produced via immunoSEQ multiplex PCR; TCRdb's table is partial and in-frame only. The sample lists some 150,000 clones; around 95% were seen once. Sequencing was done on a sample of blood. The receptors were sampled from a woman aged 55 to 70 in good health.

The chain is built from TRBV20-1 and TRBJ1-5; no clear D. Trimming took 3 bases from V and 7 from J, leaving 13 bases between them. Germline V gene sequence: CDR1 DFQATT, CDR2 SNEGSKA (reference sequence). This CDR3 has 13 amino acids. Written as DNA, the CDR3 is TGCAGTGCTAGTCTGACGCCGGAACAGCCCCAGCATTTT. It is translated as CSASLTPEQPQHF.

The V call is TRBV15, the J call TRBJ1-4, with a possible D match to TRBD1 (5 bases). Trimming pared 0 bases from V and 0 bases from J, leaving 8 bases between. The CDR3 is 16 amino acids. Per the germline V gene, CDR1 is LNHNV and CDR2 is YYDKDF (reference sequence). The CDR3 nucleotides are TGTGCCACCAGCAGAGATCCGGGGGCAACTAATGAAAAACTGTTTTTT. Protein sequence: CATSRDPGATNEKLFF. The variable domain in full, with the rest retrieved from reference TRBV15 and TRBJ1-4, is DAMVIQNPRYQVTQFGKPVTLSCSQTLNHNVMYWYQQKSSQAPKLLFHYYDKDFNNEADTPDNFQSRRPNTSFCFLDIRSPGLGDTAMYLCATSRDPGATNEKLFFGSGTQLSVL.

This chain links TRBV6-5 with TRBJ1-1, with 7 positions matching TRBD1. V gave up 6 bases and J gave up 1 base; unmatched junction bases: 8. Germline CDR1 reads MNHEY; CDR2 reads SVGAGI. The CDR3 consists of 15 residues. The CDR3 region is CASRNNHRGNTEAFF. DNA for the CDR3: TGTGCCAGCAGAAACAACCACAGGGGGAACACTGAAGCTTTCTTT.

The CDR3 region has the DNA TGTGCCAGCAGTTACTCGCGGACGCACTATGGCTACACCTTC. It translates to CASSYSRTHYGYTF. The rearrangement uses TRBV6-5 and TRBJ1-2; no definite D call. From germline, CDR1 is MNHEY and CDR2 SVGAGI. Between the trimmed V and J ends, which lost 0 bases and 3 bases, there was a span of 8 bases. The CDR3 is 14 amino acids.

This clone was counted only a few times. This sequence joins TRBV4-3 and TRBJ2-1; D perhaps matches TRBD1 (6 bases). The CDR3 extends over 18 amino acids. Per germline, CDR1 LGHNA and CDR2 YSLEER. The V gene lost 0 bases and the J gene lost 6 bases, with 21 bases spanning the gap. The CDR3 is CASSQDNYSGDMINEQFF. The CDR3, as DNA: TGCGCCAGCAGCCAAGATAATTACTCAGGGGATATGATCAATGAGCAGTTCTTC.

This sequence joins TRBV7-2 and TRBJ1-2, with 9 nucleotides matching TRBD1. The CDR3 contains 14 residues. Germline values: CDR1 SGHTA, CDR2 FQGNSA. With V trimmed by 5 bases and J by 2 bases, 3 bases remained unmatched. DNA for the CDR3: TGTGCCAGCAGCGGACAGGGGCAGAACTATGGCTACACCTTC. This sequence encodes CASSGQGQNYGYTF.

The CDR3 spells CASSQASEAFF. The CDR3 nucleotides are TGTGCCAGCAGCCAAGCCAGTGAAGCTTTCTTT. The chain uses TRBV3-1 (or the pseudogene TRBV3-2) and TRBJ1-1; D gene unclear. Germline CDR1 LGHDT, CDR2 YNNKEL (reference sequence). Trimming shortened V by 1 base and J by 7 bases, and 4 bases separated the two germline ends. This CDR3 is 11 amino acids long.

This chain uses TRBV7-6 with TRBJ2-7, with 11 bases that match TRBD2. Germline values: CDR1 SGHVS, CDR2 FNYEAQ. V dropped 5 bases and J dropped 3; count of bases not matched to a gene: 6. The CDR3 runs to 15 residues. CDR3 sequence: CASSVTSGGNYEQYF. CDR3 sequence (DNA): TGTGCCAGCAGCGTCACTAGCGGGGGTAACTACGAGCAGTACTTC.

The chain combines TRBV18 with TRBJ1-5; D gene unclear. The germline V and J ends were trimmed by 0 bases and 0 bases, with 6 bases remaining between them. CDR1 KGHSH and CDR2 LQKENI come from the germline V gene. The CDR3 is 15 residues long. The CDR3 reads CASSPPEISNQPQHF. In DNA, the CDR3 is TGTGCCAGCTCACCACCTGAGATTAGCAATCAGCCCCAGCATTTT.

The CDR3 bases are TGTGCCAGCAGAATGGGGGCGCAGATAGAGCAGTACTTC. Translating it yields CASRMGAQIEQYF. The chain employs TRBV6-6 and TRBJ2-7; the D gene is possibly TRBD1 (6 bases). Germline loops: CDR1 MNHNY, CDR2 SVGAGI (reference sequence). The CDR3 is made up of 13 amino acids. Trimming took off 6 bases at V and 7 bases at J, with 16 bases between the two ends.

The chain has TRBV7-2 and TRBJ2-3; D is possibly TRBD1 or TRBD2 (5 bases each). This CDR3 spans 15 amino acids. Looked up from germline, CDR1 is SGHTA and CDR2 is FQGNSA. V was clipped by 1 base and J by 5 bases, with 13 bases between them. The CDR3 sequence is CASSLVRGSRDTQYF. CDR3 sequence (DNA): TGTGCCAGCAGCTTAGTTCGGGGCTCACGAGATACGCAGTATTTT.

This sequence joins TRBV15 and TRBJ1-5; D not resolved. The V end lost 5 bases, the J end lost 6 bases, and 11 bases lay between the germline ends. Germline V gene data show CDR1 as LNHNV and CDR2 as YYDKDF (reference sequence). The CDR3 spans 13 residues. Here the CDR3 reads CATSPMGGQPQHF. In DNA form, the CDR3 reads TGTGCCACCAGCCCCATGGGTGGTCAGCCCCAGCATTTT.